These 19 T cell receptor beta chains originate from one sample sequenced in a study of T cell responses to AZD1222 COVID-19 vaccine. TCRdb keeps only in-frame clones here, not all; method: immunoSEQ multiplex PCR. This table has about 140,000 clones, just over 90% appearing once. The sequenced sample was peripheral blood, obtained on day 0 of AZD1222 vaccination. These receptors came from an adult in good health.

The chain recombines TRBV19 with TRBJ1-1, with a weak D call TRBD1 (5 bases). V was shortened by 2 bases and J by 5 bases, with 6 bases between the two germline ends. The CDR3 totals 12 residues. The V gene's germline CDR1 is LNHDA and CDR2 SQIVND (reference sequence). This CDR3 is CASSIQGTEAFF. CDR3 nucleotide sequence: TGTGCCAGTAGTATACAGGGAACTGAAGCTTTCTTT.

The rearrangement uses TRBV6-5 and TRBJ2-1, with 11 bases identical to TRBD2. V trimming: 4 bases; J trimming: 10 bases; junction bases outside the gene matches: 12. Looked up from germline, CDR1 is MNHEY and CDR2 is SVGAGI. CDR3 length equals 16 residues. For the CDR3, the DNA is TGTGCCAGCAGTTTAGCGGGAGGGGGGACAATATACGAGCAGTTCTTC. Protein sequence: CASSLAGGGTIYEQFF.

V is TRBV3-1 (or the pseudogene TRBV3-2) and J is TRBJ1-5, with 10 nucleotides matching TRBD1. The CDR3 totals 14 residues. The germline V gene has CDR1 LGHDT and CDR2 YNNKEL (reference sequence). The junction had 4 bases not matched to a gene; V was cut back by 5 bases and J by 6 bases. The CDR3: CASSETGGRQPQHF. The CDR3, as DNA: TGTGCCAGCAGCGAGACAGGGGGCCGTCAGCCCCAGCATTTT.

This clone was counted between two and nine times. The chain carries TRBV15 and TRBJ2-5, with no clear D. Germline CDR1 LNHNV, CDR2 YYDKDF (reference sequence). The V gene lost 0 bases and the J gene lost 5 bases, with 7 bases spanning the gap. This CDR3 comprises 13 residues. Written as DNA, the CDR3 is TGTGCCACCAGCAGAGATGTCAAGGAGACCCAGTACTTC. Amino acid sequence: CATSRDVKETQYF. The full variable domain, with the rest looked up from reference TRBV15 and TRBJ2-5, is DAMVIQNPRYQVTQFGKPVTLSCSQTLNHNVMYWYQQKSSQAPKLLFHYYDKDFNNEADTPDNFQSRRPNTSFCFLDIRSPGLGDTAMYLCATSRDVKETQYFGPGTRLLVL.

This sequence joins TRBV14 and TRBJ1-2; unclear D gene. This CDR3 contains 13 residues. The germline V gene encodes CDR1 SGHDN and CDR2 FVKESK. V was pared by 4 bases and J by 4 bases, with 10 bases between. The CDR3 bases are TGTGCCAGCAGCCCTTGGTTATCCTATGGCTACACCTTC. Translation gives CASSPWLSYGYTF.

This clone was counted a single time. The CDR3 nucleotides read TGTGCCAGCAGCTTAGAGGGACAGGGTCAGGACGAGCAGTACTTC. Translating it yields CASSLEGQGQDEQYF. The chain uses TRBV11-1 and TRBJ2-7; TRBD1 agrees at 9 bases. This CDR3 contains 15 residues. Per germline, CDR1 SGHAT and CDR2 FQDESV (reference sequence). V was pared by 1 base and J by 5 bases, with 6 bases of the junction left unmatched.

J is TRBJ2-3 and V is TRBV2; 9 nucleotides agree with TRBD2. V dropped 6 bases and J dropped 0; count of bases not matched to a gene: 22. This CDR3 comprises 21 residues. The germline V gene has CDR1 SNHLY and CDR2 FYNNEI. The CDR3: CASRWGGSGRMGVQSTDTQYF. DNA of the CDR3: TGTGCCAGCAGATGGGGCGGGAGCGGGAGGATGGGGGTGCAAAGCACAGATACGCAGTATTTT.

The chain recombines TRBV4-1 with TRBJ2-4; D unclear. V shed 5 bases and J shed 3 bases, with 20 bases lying between them. This CDR3 contains 17 residues. Germline V gene data show CDR1 as MGHRA and CDR2 as YSYEKL. CDR3 sequence reads: CASSFRFLVGGKNIQYF. The DNA for the CDR3 is TGCGCCAGCAGCTTCCGTTTCCTCGTGGGCGGCAAAAACATTCAGTACTTC.

The rearrangement links TRBV21-1 to TRBJ1-1; TRBD1 is taken as the D call from the table, unchecked against the DNA. TRBV21-1 is deemed a pseudogene. CDR3 length equals 17 residues. CDR3 in amino acids: CASSKVRTGHLNTEAFF. The CDR3 nucleotides are TGTGCCAGCAGCAAAGTGAGAACAGGCCACCTGAACACTGAAGCTTTCTTT.

V and J are TRBV7-2 and TRBJ2-4; 7 nucleotides line up with TRBD2. The CDR3 length is 15 residues. V gave up 1 base and J gave up 7 bases; unmatched junction bases: 7. CDR1 and CDR2 from the germline V gene are SGHTA and FQGNSA. The CDR3 DNA reads as TGTGCCAGCAGCTTAGGGGGGGGTCGGGCGAACATTCAGTACTTC. Residues: CASSLGGGRANIQYF.

The chain carries TRBV11-3 and TRBJ1-1, with D uncertain. Per the germline V gene, CDR1 is SGHNT and CDR2 is YENEEA. Trimming took off 4 bases at V and 2 bases at J, with 11 bases between the two ends. The CDR3 covers 14 residues. The CDR3 sequence is CASSSRLINTEAFF. The CDR3 bases are TGTGCCAGCAGCTCCCGACTGATCAACACTGAAGCTTTCTTT.

The chain uses TRBV4-1 and TRBJ1-6, with D possibly being TRBD1 (5 bases). This CDR3 region has 16 residues. Germline V CDR1 and CDR2: MGHRA, YSYEKL. Trimming stripped 1 base from V and 7 bases from J, with 14 bases between. The CDR3 nucleotides are TGCGCCAGCAGCCAAGTGCCAGGGATTAACAATTCACCCCTCCACTTT. It translates to CASSQVPGINNSPLHF.

J is TRBJ1-1 and V is TRBV7-9; maybe TRBD1 (6 bases). Per germline, CDR1 SEHNR and CDR2 FQNEAQ (reference sequence). This CDR3 is 18 amino acids long. V dropped 4 bases and J dropped 4 bases, with 25 bases sitting between them. The CDR3 is CASSSSTGPLTWGTEAFF. CDR3 DNA sequence: TGTGCCAGCAGCTCATCGACAGGCCCATTAACCTGGGGCACTGAAGCTTTCTTT. The full variable domain, with the rest looked up from reference TRBV7-9 and TRBJ1-1, is DTGVSQNPRHKITKRGQNVTFRCDPISEHNRLYWYRQTLGQGPEFLTYFQNEAQLEKSRLLSDRFSAERPKGSFSTLEIQRTEQGDSAMYLCASSSSTGPLTWGTEAFFGQGTRLTVV.

The rearrangement links TRBV6-2 or TRBV6-3 to TRBJ2-7; TRBD2 matches 8 bases. This CDR3 comprises 17 residues. The V gene end was trimmed by 2 bases and the J gene end by 1 base; junction bases not matched to a gene: 10. Germline CDR1 MNHEY, CDR2 SVGEGT. The CDR3 region has the DNA TGTGCCAGCAGTTACGGGACTAGTGGGATCAGGTCCTACGAGCAGTACTTC. Protein: CASSYGTSGIRSYEQYF.

V is TRBV11-3 and J is TRBJ2-2; D might be TRBD1 (5 bases). Per germline, CDR1 SGHNT and CDR2 YENEEA. The CDR3 spans 16 residues. Trimming stripped 6 bases from V and 0 bases from J, with 14 bases between. The CDR3 loop is CASRTGKTANTGELFF. CDR3 DNA sequence: TGTGCCAGCAGGACCGGAAAGACAGCGAACACCGGGGAGCTGTTTTTT.

J is TRBJ1-5 and V is TRBV2; TRBD1 aligns across 7 bases. The germline V gene encodes CDR1 SNHLY and CDR2 FYNNEI. Germline trimming cut 4 bases from V and 5 bases from J; bases unmatched to any gene: 8. CDR3 length: 15 amino acids. The DNA of the CDR3 is TGTGCCAGCAGTGTGGTGGAGGGGGCATATCAGCCCCAGCATTTT. Translated, it gives CASSVVEGAYQPQHF.

V usage is TRBV7-9 and J usage is TRBJ1-5, with TRBD1 matching over 7 bases. The germline V gene encodes CDR1 SEHNR and CDR2 FQNEAQ (reference sequence). CDR3 size: 16 residues. Trimming cost V 6 bases and J 3 bases; bases outside gene matches: 11. The chain's CDR3 is CASSNQGQVYNQPQHF. In nucleotides, the CDR3 is TGTGCCAGCAGTAATCAAGGACAGGTTTACAATCAGCCCCAGCATTTT.

This rearrangement joins TRBV27 to TRBJ2-7; D may be TRBD1 or TRBD2 (5 bases each). The CDR3 has 14 residues. Trimming shortened V by 0 bases and J by 1 base, and 7 bases separated the two germline ends. Germline-derived CDR1 and CDR2 are MNHEY and SMNVEV (reference sequence). DNA of the CDR3: TGTGCCAGCAGTTTATCGTGGGGGTCCTACGAGCAGTACTTC. Its protein is CASSLSWGSYEQYF.

The V and J genes are TRBV4-1 and TRBJ2-1, with 10 positions matching TRBD2. Germline V gene data show CDR1 as MGHRA and CDR2 as YSYEKL. This CDR3 is 14 amino acids long. J was trimmed by 7 bases and V by 3 bases; bases with no gene match: 3. The CDR3 DNA follows: TGCGCCAGCAGCCACACTAGCGGGGAAAATGAGCAGTTCTTC. It specifies CASSHTSGENEQFF.